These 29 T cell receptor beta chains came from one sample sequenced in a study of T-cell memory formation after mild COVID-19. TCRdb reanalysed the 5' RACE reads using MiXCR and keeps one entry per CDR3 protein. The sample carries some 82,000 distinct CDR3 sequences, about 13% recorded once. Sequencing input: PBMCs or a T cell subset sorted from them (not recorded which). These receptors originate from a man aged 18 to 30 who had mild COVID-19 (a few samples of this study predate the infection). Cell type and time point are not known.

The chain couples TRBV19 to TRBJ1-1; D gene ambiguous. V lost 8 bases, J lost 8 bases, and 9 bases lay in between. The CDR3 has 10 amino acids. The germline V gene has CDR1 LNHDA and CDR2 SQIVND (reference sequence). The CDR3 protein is CASVGREAFF. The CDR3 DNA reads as TGTGCCAGTGTGGGCAGAGAAGCTTTCTTT.

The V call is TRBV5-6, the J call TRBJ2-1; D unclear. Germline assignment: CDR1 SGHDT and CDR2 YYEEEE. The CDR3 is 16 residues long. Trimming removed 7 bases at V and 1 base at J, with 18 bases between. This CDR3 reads CASLLSDLGSYNEQFF. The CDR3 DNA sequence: TGTGCCAGCCTTCTTTCCGACCTAGGGTCCTACAATGAGCAGTTCTTC.

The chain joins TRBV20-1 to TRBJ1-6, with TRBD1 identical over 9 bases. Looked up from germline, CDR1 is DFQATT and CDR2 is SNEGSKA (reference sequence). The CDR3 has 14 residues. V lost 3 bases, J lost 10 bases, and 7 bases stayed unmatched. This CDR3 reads CSASPGQGGSPLHF. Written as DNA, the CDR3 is TGCAGTGCTAGCCCGGGACAGGGAGGATCACCCCTCCACTTT.

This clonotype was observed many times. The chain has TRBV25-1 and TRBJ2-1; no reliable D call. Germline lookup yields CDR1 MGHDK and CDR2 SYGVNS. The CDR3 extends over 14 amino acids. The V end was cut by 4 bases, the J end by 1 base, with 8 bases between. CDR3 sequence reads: CASSVLGSYNEQFF. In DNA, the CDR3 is TGTGCCAGCAGTGTGTTAGGATCCTACAATGAGCAGTTCTTC.

CDR3 loop: CASSLAFGSGGFGEQYF. The CDR3 bases are TGTGCCAGCAGCTTAGCGTTCGGTAGCGGGGGTTTCGGCGAGCAGTACTTC. V gene TRBV7-8 combines with J gene TRBJ2-7; 9 bases are a match to TRBD2. The length of the CDR3 is 17 residues. Trimming cost V 0 bases and J 6 bases; bases outside gene matches: 12. In germline, CDR1 is SGHVS, CDR2 FQNEAQ.

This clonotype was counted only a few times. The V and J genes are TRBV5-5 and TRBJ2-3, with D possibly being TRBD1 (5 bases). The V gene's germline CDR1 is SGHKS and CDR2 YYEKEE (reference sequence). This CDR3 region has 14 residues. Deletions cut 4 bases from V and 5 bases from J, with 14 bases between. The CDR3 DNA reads TGTGCCAGCAGCCCCGCCAGGGTACAAGATACGCAGTATTTT. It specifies CASSPARVQDTQYF.

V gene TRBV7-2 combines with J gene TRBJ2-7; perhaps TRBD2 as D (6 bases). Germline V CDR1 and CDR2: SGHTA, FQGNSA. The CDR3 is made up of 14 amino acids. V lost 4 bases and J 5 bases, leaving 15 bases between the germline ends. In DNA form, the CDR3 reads TGTGCCAGCAGCTCTGACGGGACTCTAGACGAGCAGTACTTC. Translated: CASSSDGTLDEQYF.

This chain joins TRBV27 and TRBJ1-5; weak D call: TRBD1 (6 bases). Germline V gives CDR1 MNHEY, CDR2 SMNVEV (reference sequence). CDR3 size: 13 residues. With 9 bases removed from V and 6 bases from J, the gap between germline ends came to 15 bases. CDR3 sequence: CASRGRGAQPQHF. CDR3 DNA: TGTGCCAGTAGGGGCCGGGGGGCTCAGCCCCAGCATTTT.

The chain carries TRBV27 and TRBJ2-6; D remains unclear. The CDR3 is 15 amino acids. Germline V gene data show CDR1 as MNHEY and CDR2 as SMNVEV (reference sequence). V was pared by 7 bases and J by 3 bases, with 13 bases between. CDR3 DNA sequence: TGTGCCAGCAAACCCGGCGATTTTGGGGCCAACGTCCTGACTTTC. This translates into CASKPGDFGANVLTF.

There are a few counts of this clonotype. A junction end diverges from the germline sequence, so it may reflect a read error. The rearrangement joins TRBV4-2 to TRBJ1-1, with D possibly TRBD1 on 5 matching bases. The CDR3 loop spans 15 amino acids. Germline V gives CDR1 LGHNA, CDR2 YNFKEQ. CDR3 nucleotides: TGTGCCAGCAGCCAAAGATCGGGGGGGAACCCTGAAGCTTTCTTT. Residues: CASSQRSGGNPEAFF.

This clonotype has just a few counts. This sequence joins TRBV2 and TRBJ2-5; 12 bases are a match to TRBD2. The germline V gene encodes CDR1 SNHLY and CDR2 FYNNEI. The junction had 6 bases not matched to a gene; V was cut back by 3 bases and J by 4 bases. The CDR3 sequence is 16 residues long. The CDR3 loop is CASSELTSGGLETQYF. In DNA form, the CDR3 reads TGTGCCAGCAGTGAGCTGACTAGCGGGGGACTAGAGACCCAGTACTTC.

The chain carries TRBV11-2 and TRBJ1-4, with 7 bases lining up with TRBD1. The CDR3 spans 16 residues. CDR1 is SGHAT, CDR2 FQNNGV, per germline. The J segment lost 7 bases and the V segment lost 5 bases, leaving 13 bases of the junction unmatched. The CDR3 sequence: CASSLTGVGALEKLFF. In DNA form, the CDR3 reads TGTGCCAGCAGCCTAACAGGGGTCGGGGCGCTTGAAAAACTGTTTTTT.

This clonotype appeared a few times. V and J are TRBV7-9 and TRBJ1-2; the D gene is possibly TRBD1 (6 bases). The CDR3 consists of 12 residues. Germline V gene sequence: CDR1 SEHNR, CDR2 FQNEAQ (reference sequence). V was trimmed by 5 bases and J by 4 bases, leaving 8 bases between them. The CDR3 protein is CASSQDSYGYTF. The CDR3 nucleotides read TGTGCCAGCAGCCAGGACAGCTATGGCTACACCTTC. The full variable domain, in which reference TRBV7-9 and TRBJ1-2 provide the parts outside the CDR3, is DTGVSQNPRHKITKRGQNVTFRCDPISEHNRLYWYRQTLGQGPEFLTYFQNEAQLEKSRLLSDRFSAERPKGSFSTLEIQRTEQGDSAMYLCASSQDSYGYTFGSGTRLTVV.

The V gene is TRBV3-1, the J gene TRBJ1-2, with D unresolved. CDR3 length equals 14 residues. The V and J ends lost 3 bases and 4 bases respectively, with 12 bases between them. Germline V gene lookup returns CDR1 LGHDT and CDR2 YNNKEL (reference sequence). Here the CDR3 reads CASSQAPPPYGYTF. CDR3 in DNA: TGTGCCAGCAGCCAGGCACCTCCCCCCTATGGCTACACCTTC.

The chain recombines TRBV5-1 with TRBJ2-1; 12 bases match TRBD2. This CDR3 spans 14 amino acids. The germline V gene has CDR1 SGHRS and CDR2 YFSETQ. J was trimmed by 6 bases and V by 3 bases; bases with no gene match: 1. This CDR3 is CASSWGLAGNEQFF. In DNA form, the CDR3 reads TGCGCCAGCAGCTGGGGACTAGCGGGCAATGAGCAGTTCTTC.

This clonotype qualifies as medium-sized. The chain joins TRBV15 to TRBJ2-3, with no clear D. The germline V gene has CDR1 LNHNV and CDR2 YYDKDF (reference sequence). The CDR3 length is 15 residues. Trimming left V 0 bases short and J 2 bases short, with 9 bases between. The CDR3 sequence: CATSRDGRPTDTQYF. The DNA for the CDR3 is TGTGCCACCAGCAGAGATGGACGCCCCACAGATACGCAGTATTTT.

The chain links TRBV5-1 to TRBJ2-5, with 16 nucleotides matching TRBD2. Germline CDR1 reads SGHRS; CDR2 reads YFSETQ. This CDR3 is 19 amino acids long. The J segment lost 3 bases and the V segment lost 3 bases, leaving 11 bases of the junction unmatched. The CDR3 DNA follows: TGCGCCAGCAGCTCGGGACTAGCGGGGGGGCCGGCGGCCGAAGAGACCCAGTACTTC. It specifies CASSSGLAGGPAAEETQYF. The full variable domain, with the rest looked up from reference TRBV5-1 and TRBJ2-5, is KAGVTQTPRYLIKTRGQQVTLSCSPISGHRSVSWYQQTPGQGLQFLFEYFSETQRNKGNFPGRFSGRQFSNSRSEMNVSTLELGDSALYLCASSSGLAGGPAAEETQYFGPGTRLLVL.

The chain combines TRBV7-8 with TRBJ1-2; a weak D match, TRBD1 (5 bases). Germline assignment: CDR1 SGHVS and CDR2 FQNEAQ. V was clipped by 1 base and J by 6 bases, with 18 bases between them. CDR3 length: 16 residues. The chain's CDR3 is CASSLEKEGRLDGYTF. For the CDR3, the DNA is TGTGCCAGCAGCTTAGAGAAGGAGGGGCGCTTGGATGGCTACACCTTC. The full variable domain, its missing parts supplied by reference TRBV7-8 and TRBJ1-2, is GAGVSQSPRYKVAKRGQDVALRCDPISGHVSLFWYQQALGQGPEFLTYFQNEAQLDKSGLPSDRFFAERPEGSVSTLKIQRTQQEDSAVYLCASSLEKEGRLDGYTFGSGTRLTVV.

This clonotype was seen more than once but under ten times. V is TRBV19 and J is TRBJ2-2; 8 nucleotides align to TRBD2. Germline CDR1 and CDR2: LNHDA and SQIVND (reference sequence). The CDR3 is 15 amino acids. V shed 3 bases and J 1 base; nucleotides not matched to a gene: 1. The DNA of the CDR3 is TGTGCCAGTAGTATTAGCGGGATGAACACCGGGGAGCTGTTTTTT. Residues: CASSISGMNTGELFF.

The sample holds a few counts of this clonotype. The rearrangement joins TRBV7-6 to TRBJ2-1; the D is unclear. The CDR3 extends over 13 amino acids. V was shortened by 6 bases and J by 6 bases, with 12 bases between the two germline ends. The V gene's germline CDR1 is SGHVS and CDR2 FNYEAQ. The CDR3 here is CASSPKTPNEQFF. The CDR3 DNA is TGTGCCAGCAGTCCTAAAACTCCCAATGAGCAGTTCTTC.

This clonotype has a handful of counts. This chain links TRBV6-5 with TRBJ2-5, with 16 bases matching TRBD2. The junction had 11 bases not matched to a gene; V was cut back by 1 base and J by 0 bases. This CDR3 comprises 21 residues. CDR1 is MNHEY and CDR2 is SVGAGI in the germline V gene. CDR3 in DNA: TGTGCCAGCAGTTACTTCACCGGGACTAGCGGGGGGGGCCAGTACCAAGAGACCCAGTACTTC. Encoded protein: CASSYFTGTSGGGQYQETQYF.

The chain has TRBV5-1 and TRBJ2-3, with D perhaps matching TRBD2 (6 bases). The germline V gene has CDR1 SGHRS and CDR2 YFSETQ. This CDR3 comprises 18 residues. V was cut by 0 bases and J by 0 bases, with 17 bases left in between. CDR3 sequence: CASSLAGTSGFSTDTQYF. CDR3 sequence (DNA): TGCGCCAGCAGCTTGGCCGGGACCAGCGGGTTTAGCACAGATACGCAGTATTTT.

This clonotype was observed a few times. The CDR3 loop reads CSAMQSLSSYEQYV. The CDR3, as DNA: TGCAGTGCGATGCAAAGCCTAAGCTCCTACGAGCAGTACGTC. This chain links TRBV20-1 with TRBJ2-7; D ambiguous. Germline V gene data show CDR1 as DFQATT and CDR2 as SNEGSKA (reference sequence). Trimming shortened V by 6 bases and J by 0 bases, and 15 bases separated the two germline ends. The CDR3 contains 14 residues.

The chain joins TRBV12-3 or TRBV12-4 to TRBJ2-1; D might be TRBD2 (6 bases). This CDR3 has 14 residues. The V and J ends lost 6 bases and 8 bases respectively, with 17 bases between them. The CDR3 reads CASRTGVDGDEQFF. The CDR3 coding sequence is TGTGCCAGCAGAACGGGGGTGGATGGGGATGAGCAGTTCTTC.

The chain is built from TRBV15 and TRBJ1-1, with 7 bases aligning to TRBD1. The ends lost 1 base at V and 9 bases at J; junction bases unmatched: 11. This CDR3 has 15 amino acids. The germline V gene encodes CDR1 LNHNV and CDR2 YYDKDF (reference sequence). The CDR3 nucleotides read TGTGCCACCAGCAGAGCTCTCGGGGACAGCGCTCAAGCTTTCTTT. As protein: CATSRALGDSAQAFF.

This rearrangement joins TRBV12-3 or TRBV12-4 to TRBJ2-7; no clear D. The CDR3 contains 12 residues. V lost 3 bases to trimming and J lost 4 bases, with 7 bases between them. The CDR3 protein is CASSLAVYEQYF. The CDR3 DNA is TGTGCCAGCAGTTTGGCAGTTTACGAGCAGTACTTC.

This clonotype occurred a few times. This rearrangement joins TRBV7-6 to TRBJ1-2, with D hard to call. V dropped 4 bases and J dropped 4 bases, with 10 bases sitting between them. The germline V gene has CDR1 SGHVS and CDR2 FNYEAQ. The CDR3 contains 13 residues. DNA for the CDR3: TGTGCCAGCAGCTCCCCCAGCCTCTATGGCTACACCTTC. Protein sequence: CASSSPSLYGYTF. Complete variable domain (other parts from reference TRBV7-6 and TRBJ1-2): GAGVSQSPRYKVTKRGQDVALRCDPISGHVSLYWYRQALGQGPEFLTYFNYEAQQDKSGLPNDRFSAERPEGSISTLTIQRTEQRDSAMYRCASSSPSLYGYTFGSGTRLTVV.

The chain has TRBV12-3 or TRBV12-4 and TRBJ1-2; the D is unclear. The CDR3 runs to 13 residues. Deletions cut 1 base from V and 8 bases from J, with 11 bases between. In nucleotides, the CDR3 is TGTGCCAGCAGTTTAGGGTACCTGGACGGCTACACCTTC. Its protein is CASSLGYLDGYTF.

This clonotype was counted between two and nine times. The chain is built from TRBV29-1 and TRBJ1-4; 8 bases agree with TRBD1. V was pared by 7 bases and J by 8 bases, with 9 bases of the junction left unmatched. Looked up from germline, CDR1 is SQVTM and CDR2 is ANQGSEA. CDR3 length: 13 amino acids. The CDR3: CSAIGRGQEKLFF. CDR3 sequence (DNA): TGCAGCGCCATCGGCAGGGGGCAAGAAAAACTGTTTTTT.